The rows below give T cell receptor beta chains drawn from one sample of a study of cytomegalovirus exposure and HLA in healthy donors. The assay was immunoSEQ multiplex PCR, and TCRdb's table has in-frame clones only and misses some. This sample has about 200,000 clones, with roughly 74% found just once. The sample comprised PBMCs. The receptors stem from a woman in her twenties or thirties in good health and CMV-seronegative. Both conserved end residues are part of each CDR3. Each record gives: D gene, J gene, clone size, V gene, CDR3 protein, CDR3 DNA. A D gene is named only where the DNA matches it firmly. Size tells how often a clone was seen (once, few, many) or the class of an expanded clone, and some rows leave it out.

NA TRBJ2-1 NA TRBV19 CASISGTGSYNEQFF TGTGCCAGTATCTCCGGGACTGGCTCCTACAATGAGCAGTTCTTC
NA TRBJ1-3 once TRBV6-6 CASSYVGWTGNTIYF TGTGCCAGCAGTTACGTCGGGTGGACAGGAAACACCATATATTTT
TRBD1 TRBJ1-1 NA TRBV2 CASRESRTGAGEAFF TGTGCCAGCAGAGAGTCCCGAACAGGGGCGGGTGAAGCTTTCTTT
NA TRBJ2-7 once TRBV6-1 CAVLTGFSYEQYF TGTGCCGTATTAACAGGGTTCTCCTACGAGCAGTACTTC
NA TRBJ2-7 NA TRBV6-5 CASRVQGSLEQYF TGTGCCAGCAGAGTACAGGGTTCTCTCGAGCAGTACTTC
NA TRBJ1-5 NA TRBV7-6 CASSPMTGSNQPQHF TGTGCCAGCAGCCCAATGACGGGTAGCAATCAGCCCCAGCATTTT
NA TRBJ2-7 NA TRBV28 CASSFFSGSYEQYF TGTGCCAGCAGTTTTTTTAGCGGCTCCTACGAGCAGTACTTC
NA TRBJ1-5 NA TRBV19 CASSTLRSGGAHQPQHF TGTGCCAGTAGTACCTTGAGGTCGGGGGGCGCACATCAGCCCCAGCATTTT
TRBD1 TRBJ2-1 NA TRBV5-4 CASSPGTGDVNEQFF TGTGCCAGCAGCCCTGGGACAGGGGATGTCAATGAGCAGTTCTTC
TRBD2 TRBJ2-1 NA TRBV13 CASRLWGSGGGINEQFF TGTGCCAGCAGGTTATGGGGGTCCGGCGGGGGGATAAATGAGCAGTTCTTC
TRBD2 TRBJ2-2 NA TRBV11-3 CASSFTLTRGAHGELFF TGTGCCAGCAGCTTTACGCTAACGCGGGGGGCCCACGGGGAGCTGTTTTTT
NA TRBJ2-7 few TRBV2 CASRGGRGEQYF TGTGCCAGCAGGGGCGGCAGGGGCGAGCAGTACTTC
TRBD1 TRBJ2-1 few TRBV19 CASMPRGRSYNEQFF TGTGCCAGTATGCCAAGGGGGCGGTCCTACAATGAGCAGTTCTTC
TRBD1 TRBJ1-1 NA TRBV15 CATSAGQGRYNTEAFF TGTGCCACCAGCGCTGGACAGGGACGATATAACACTGAAGCTTTCTTT
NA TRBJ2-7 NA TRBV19 CASRPSTAASYEQYF TGTGCCAGTAGACCTTCTACGGCGGCTTCCTACGAGCAGTACTTC
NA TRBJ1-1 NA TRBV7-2 CASSLAHAMNTEAFF TGTGCCAGCAGCTTAGCGCACGCTATGAACACTGAAGCTTTCTTT
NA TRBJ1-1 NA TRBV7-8 CASSFPGQWNTEAFF TGTGCCAGCAGCTTCCCGGGACAATGGAACACTGAAGCTTTCTTT
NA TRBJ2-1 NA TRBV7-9 CASSLPPLGQPGWGEQFF TGTGCCAGCAGCTTACCCCCCTTAGGACAGCCGGGTTGGGGGGAGCAGTTCTTC
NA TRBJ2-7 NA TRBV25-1 CASSEYRDNEQYF TGTGCCAGCAGTGAATACAGGGACAACGAGCAGTACTTC
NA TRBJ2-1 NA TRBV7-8 CASSFGQKAYNEQFF TGTGCCAGCAGCTTCGGACAGAAAGCCTACAATGAGCAGTTCTTC
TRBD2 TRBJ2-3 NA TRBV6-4 CASSDSTSGDTDTQYF TGTGCCAGCAGTGACTCGACTAGCGGGGACACAGATACGCAGTATTTT
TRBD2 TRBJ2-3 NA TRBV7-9 CASSFSTSGGSDTQYF TGTGCCAGCTCATTCTCGACTAGCGGGGGATCAGATACGCAGTATTTT
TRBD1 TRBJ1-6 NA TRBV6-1 CASSEAQGGTSPLHF TGTGCCAGCAGTGAGGCCCAGGGGGGAACTTCACCCCTCCACTTT
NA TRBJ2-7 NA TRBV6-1 CASSPNRRGPDEQYF TGTGCCAGCAGCCCCAATCGGAGGGGGCCGGACGAGCAGTACTTC
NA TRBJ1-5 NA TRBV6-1 CASTGHTAYNQPQHF TGTGCCAGCACCGGACATACCGCCTATAATCAGCCCCAGCATTTT
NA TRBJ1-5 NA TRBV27 CASSSVQTEYSNQPQHF TGTGCCAGCAGTTCCGTCCAGACAGAGTATAGCAATCAGCCCCAGCATTTT
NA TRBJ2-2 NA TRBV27 CASSPRPGTGELFF TGTGCCAGCAGTCCTCGTCCCGGGACAGGGGAGCTGTTTTTT
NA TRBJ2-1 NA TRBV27 CASSFSPSATYNEQFF TGTGCCAGCAGTTTTTCGCCTAGCGCAACTTACAATGAGCAGTTCTTC
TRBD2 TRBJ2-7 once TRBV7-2 CASSIRGVSYEQYF TGTGCCAGCAGCATACGGGGGGTGTCCTACGAGCAGTACTTC
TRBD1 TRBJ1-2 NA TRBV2 CASSLGQGQGYTF TGTGCCAGCAGCCTAGGACAGGGGCAAGGCTACACCTTC
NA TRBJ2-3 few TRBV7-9 CASSRSSTDTQYF TGTGCCAGCAGCCGGAGTAGCACAGATACGCAGTATTTT
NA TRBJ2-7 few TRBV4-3 CASSQEEGDPYEQYF TGCGCCAGCAGCCAAGAAGAGGGGGACCCCTACGAGCAGTACTTC
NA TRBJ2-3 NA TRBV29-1 CSVRGLDTQYF TGCAGCGTTCGAGGCTTAGATACGCAGTATTTT
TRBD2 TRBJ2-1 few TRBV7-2 CASSLTSGPLDSYNEQFF TGTGCCAGCAGCTTGACTAGCGGTCCCTTAGACTCCTACAATGAGCAGTTCTTC
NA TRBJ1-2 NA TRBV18 CATSLFPGLSGGYTF TGTGCCACCTCCCTGTTTCCGGGACTTTCTGGGGGATACACCTTC
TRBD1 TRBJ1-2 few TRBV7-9 CASSLAWGQGYGYTF TGTGCCAGCAGCTTAGCGTGGGGACAGGGCTATGGCTACACCTTC
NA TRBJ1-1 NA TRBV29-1 CSVDPRNTEAFF TGCAGCGTTGACCCCAGGAACACTGAAGCTTTCTTT
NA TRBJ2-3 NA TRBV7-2 CASSRAGRTDTQYF TGTGCCAGCAGCCGAGCGGGTCGCACAGATACGCAGTATTTT
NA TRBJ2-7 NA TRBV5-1 CANPRVEQYF TGCGCCAACCCGCGCGTCGAGCAGTACTTC
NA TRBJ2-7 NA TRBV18 CASSRNTGLYEQYF TGTGCCAGCTCGCGAAACACGGGACTGTACGAGCAGTACTTC
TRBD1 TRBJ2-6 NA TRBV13 CASSLGQGSGANVLTF TGTGCCAGCAGCTTAGGACAGGGGTCTGGGGCCAACGTCCTGACTTTC
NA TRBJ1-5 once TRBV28 CASTPGGGVLYSNQPQHF TGTGCCAGCACCCCTGGAGGGGGGGTCCTCTATAGCAATCAGCCCCAGCATTTT
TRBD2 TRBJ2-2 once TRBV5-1 CASSSRTSGREAGELFF TGCGCCAGCAGCTCCAGGACTAGCGGGAGGGAGGCCGGGGAGCTGTTTTTT
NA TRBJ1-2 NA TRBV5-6 CASSWGGSGYTF TGTGCCAGCAGCTGGGGGGGGAGTGGCTACACCTTC
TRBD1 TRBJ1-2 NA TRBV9 CASSVGDSLLWGYTF TGTGCCAGCAGCGTAGGGGACAGTCTTCTGTGGGGCTACACCTTC
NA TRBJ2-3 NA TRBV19 CASSISAGALGTQYF TGTGCCAGTAGTATTTCGGCGGGGGCTCTCGGTACGCAGTATTTT
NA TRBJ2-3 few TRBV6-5 CASSPRGGTDTQYF TGTGCCAGCAGTCCCAGGGGGGGCACAGATACGCAGTATTTT
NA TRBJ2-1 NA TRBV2 CASISREAYNEQFF TGTGCCAGCATATCCAGGGAAGCCTACAATGAGCAGTTCTTC
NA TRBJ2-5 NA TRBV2 CASSEETGAKETQYF TGTGCCAGCAGTGAAGAAACTGGGGCCAAAGAGACCCAGTACTTC
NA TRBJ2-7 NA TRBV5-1 CASRWGGRSYEQYF TGCGCCAGCAGGTGGGGGGGGCGATCCTACGAGCAGTACTTC